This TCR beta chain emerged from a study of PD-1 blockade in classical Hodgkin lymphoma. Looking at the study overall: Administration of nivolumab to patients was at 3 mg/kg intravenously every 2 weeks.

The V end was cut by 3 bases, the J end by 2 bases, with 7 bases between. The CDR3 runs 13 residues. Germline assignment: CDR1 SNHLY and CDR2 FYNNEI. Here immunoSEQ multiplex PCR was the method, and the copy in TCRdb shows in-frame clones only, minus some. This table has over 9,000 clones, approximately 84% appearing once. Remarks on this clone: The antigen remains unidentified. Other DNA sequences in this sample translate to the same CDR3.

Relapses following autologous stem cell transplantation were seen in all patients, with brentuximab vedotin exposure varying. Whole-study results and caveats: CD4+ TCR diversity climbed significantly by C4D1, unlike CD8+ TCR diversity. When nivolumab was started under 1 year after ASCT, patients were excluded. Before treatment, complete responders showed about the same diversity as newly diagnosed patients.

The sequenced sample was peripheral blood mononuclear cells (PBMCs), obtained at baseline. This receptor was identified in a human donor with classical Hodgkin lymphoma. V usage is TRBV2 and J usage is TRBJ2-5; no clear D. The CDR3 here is CASSESVQETQYF. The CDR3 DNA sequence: TGTGCCAGCAGTGAGTCGGTTCAAGAGACCCAGTACTTC. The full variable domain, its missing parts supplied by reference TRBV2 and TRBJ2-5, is EPEVTQTPSHQVTQMGQEVILRCVPISNHLYFYWYRQILGQKVEFLVSFYNNEISEKSEIFDDQFSVERPDGSNFTLKIRSTKLEDSAMYFCASSESVQETQYFGPGTRLLVL.